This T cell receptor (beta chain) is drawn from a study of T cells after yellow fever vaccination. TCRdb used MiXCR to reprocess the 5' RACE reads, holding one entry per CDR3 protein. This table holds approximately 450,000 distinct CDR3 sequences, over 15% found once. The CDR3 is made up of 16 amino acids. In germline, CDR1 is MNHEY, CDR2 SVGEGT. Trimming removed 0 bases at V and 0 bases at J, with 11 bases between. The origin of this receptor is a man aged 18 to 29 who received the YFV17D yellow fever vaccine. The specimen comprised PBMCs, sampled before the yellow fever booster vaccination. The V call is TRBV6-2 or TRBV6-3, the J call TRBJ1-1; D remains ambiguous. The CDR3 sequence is CASSYSIKGMNTEAFF. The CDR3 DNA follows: TGTGCCAGCAGTTACTCGATAAAAGGTATGAACACTGAAGCTTTCTTT.